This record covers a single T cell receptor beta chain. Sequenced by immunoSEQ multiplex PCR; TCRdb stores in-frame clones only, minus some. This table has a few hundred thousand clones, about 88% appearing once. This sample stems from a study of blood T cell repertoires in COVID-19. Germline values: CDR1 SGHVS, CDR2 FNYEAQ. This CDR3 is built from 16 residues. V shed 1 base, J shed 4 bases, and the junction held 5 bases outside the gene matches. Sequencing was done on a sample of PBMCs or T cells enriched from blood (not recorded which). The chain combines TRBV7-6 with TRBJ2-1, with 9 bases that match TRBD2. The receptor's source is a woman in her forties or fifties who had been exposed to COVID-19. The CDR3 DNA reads TGTGCCAGCAGCTTAGAGCCTAGCGGGGCTTACAATGAGCAGTTCTTC. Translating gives CASSLEPSGAYNEQFF.